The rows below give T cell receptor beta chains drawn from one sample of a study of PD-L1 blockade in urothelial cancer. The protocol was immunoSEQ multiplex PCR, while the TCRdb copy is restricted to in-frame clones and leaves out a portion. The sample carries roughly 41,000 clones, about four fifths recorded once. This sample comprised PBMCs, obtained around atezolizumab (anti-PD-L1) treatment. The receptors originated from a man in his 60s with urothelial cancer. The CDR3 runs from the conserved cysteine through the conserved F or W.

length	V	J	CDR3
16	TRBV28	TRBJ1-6	CASSPRVSGRNSPLHF
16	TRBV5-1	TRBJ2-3	CASSPGVAGVTDTQYF
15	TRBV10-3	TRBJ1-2	CAISAGQGAMSGYTF
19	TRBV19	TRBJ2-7	CASSLRPEGGAGGVYEQYF
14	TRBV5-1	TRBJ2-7	CASSLASRVDEQYF
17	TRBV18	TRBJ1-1	CASSPRDRGSSNTEAFF
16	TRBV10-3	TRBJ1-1	CAISEGTGQGVTEAFF
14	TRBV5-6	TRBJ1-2	CASSPGTGIVGYTF
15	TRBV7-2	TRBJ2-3	CASSWSSGGTDTQYF
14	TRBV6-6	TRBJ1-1	CASSWGVTNTEAFF
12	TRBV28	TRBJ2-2	CASSLNKGELFF
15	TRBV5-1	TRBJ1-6	CASSTDDRGGSPLHF
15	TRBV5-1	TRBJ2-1	CASSTRDRGHNEQFF
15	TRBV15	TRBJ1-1	CATSRGRQGYTEAFF
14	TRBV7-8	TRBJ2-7	CASSQRTGIDEQYF
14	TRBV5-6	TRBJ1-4	CASTRQSINEKLFF
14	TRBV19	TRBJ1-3	CASSSQVSGNTIYF
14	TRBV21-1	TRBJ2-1	CASSSRDRYNEQFF
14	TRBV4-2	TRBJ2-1	CASSRVAGHNEQFF
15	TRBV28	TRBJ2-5	CASSLFTSGGETQYF
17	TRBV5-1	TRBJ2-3	CASSYPTGGSQSDTQYF
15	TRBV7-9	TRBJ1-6	CASSQTGDFNSPLHF
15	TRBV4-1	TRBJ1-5	CASSQGTVRDQPQHF
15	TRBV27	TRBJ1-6	CASSLREDWNSPLHF
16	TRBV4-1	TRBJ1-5	CASSQGGWGSNQPQHF
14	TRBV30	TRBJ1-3	CAWSIRGSGNTIYF
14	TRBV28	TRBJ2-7	CASSLQGAKDEQYF
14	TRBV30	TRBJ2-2	CAWNRDRGTGELFF
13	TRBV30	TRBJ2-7	CAWSVHPEDEQYF
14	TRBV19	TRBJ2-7	CASSAQGPLYEQYF
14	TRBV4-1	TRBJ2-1	CASSQEWRGDEQFF
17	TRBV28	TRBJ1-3	CASSHQWDRRGGNTIYF
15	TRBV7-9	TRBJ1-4	CASSNRDRGYEKLFF
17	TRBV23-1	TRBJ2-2	CASSQYSRAPNTGELFF
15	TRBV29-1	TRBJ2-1	CSVDLASGEGSEQFF
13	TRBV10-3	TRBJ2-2	CAIWPGNGGELFF
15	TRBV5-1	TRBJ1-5	CASSPLGGDEQPQHF
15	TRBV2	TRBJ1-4	CASSRNRGLSEKLFF
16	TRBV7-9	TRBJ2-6	CASSSPADSGANVLTF
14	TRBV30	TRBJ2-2	CAWSVRRYTGELFF
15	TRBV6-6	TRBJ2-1	CASSPSGGGYNEQFF
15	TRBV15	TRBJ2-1	CATSRDHGGQGEQFF
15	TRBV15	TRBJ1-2	CATLGTVNSNYGYTF
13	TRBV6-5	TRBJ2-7	CASSYGGTSIRYF
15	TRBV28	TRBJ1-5	CASSLISGLRQPQHF